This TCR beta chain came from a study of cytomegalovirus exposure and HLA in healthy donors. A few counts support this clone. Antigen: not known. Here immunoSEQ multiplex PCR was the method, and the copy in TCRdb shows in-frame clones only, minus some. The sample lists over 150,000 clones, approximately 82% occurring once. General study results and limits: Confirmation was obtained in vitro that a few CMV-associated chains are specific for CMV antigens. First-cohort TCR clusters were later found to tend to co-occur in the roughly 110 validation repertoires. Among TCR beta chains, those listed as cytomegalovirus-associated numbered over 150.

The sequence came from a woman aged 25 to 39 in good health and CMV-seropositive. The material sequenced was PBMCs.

CDR3 bases: TGTGCCAGCAGCTTAATGGTTTTAGGGGCAGTATCCTACGAGCAGTACTTC. Translation: CASSLMVLGAVSYEQYF. The chain joins TRBV11-2 to TRBJ2-7; D perhaps matches TRBD1 (5 bases). The CDR3 covers 17 residues. In germline, CDR1 is SGHAT, CDR2 FQNNGV. V lost 2 bases and J lost 1, with 18 bases in between.